This is a list of T cell receptor beta chains from one sample in a study of blood T cell repertoires in COVID-19. Some clones are missing from TCRdb's copy, which holds only in-frame ones; the method was immunoSEQ multiplex PCR. The data hold 200,000 to 250,000 clones, with approximately 83% observed a single time. The sequencing sample was made of PBMCs or T cells enriched from blood (not recorded which). Receptor source: a woman in her thirties or forties who had been exposed to COVID-19. Each CDR3 is given with its conserved first and last residue. A D gene is named only where the DNA matches it firmly. The size field is filled for only some rows; it gives once, few, many or a size class.

-	-	TRBJ1-4	TRBV11-2	CASSLDGAEKLFF	TGTGCCAGCAGCTTAGATGGGGCCGAAAAACTGTTTTTT
-	-	TRBJ1-2	TRBV3-1/TRBV3-2	CASSQDDSYYGYTF	TGTGCCAGCAGCCAAGATGACAGCTACTATGGCTACACCTTC
-	-	TRBJ1-2	TRBV5-1	CASRLNPDSNYGYTF	TGCGCCAGCAGACTAAACCCGGACAGTAACTATGGCTACACCTTC
-	-	TRBJ1-2	TRBV1	CTSSQDPGQGAPPDRNYGYTF	TGCACCAGCAGCCAAGATCCCGGACAGGGGGCCCCCCCGGATCGTAACTATGGCTACACCTTC
-	TRBD1	TRBJ2-3	TRBV19	CASAGTGGRSDTQYF	TGTGCCAGTGCCGGGACAGGGGGGAGGTCAGATACGCAGTATTTT
-	-	TRBJ1-3	TRBV5-1	CASSGQGGAGNTIYF	TGCGCCAGCAGCGGGCAGGGTGGAGCTGGAAACACCATATATTTT
-	-	TRBJ2-3	TRBV19	CASSKKTSTDTQYF	TGTGCCAGTAGTAAAAAGACTAGCACAGATACGCAGTATTTT
few	-	TRBJ1-1	TRBV29-1	CSARTGEDTEAFF	TGCAGCGCTCGGACGGGGGAGGACACTGAAGCTTTCTTT
-	-	TRBJ1-2	TRBV2	CASRTGGLGDGYTF	TGTGCCAGCAGGACGGGGGGGCTAGGAGATGGCTACACCTTC
-	TRBD2	TRBJ2-3	TRBV9	CASSVESSGYTDTQYF	TGTGCCAGCAGCGTAGAAAGTAGCGGGTACACAGATACGCAGTATTTT
-	TRBD1	TRBJ2-7	TRBV5-1	CASSPIQGAYEQYF	TGCGCCAGCAGCCCGATACAGGGGGCTTACGAGCAGTACTTC
-	TRBD2	TRBJ2-2	TRBV19	CASSTGLAVYTGELFF	TGTGCCAGTAGTACGGGACTAGCGGTATACACCGGGGAGCTGTTTTTT
once	-	TRBJ1-1	TRBV5-4	CARGAIVSTEAFF	TGTGCCAGAGGGGCAATTGTGAGCACTGAAGCTTTCTTT
-	-	TRBJ1-1	TRBV20-1	CSASRPSLGGTEAFF	TGCAGTGCTAGTAGGCCGAGCCTAGGCGGCACTGAAGCTTTCTTT
-	-	TRBJ1-4	TRBV5-1	CASSLSGPGYEKLFF	TGCGCCAGCAGCTTGAGTGGGCCGGGGTATGAAAAACTGTTTTTT
-	TRBD1	TRBJ2-7	TRBV7-9	CATGTGEEQYF	TGTGCCACTGGGACAGGCGAGGAGCAGTACTTC
-	TRBD1	TRBJ1-1	TRBV15	CATSRPPDRGRMNTEAFF	TGTGCCACCAGCAGACCACCTGACAGGGGGAGAATGAACACTGAAGCTTTCTTT
few	-	TRBJ2-2	TRBV6-5	CASRTGPTGELFF	TGTGCCAGCAGAACAGGGCCCACCGGGGAGCTGTTTTTT
-	TRBD1	TRBJ2-2	TRBV19	CASSGQGIGELFF	TGTGCCAGTAGTGGACAGGGGATCGGGGAGCTGTTTTTT
-	TRBD1	TRBJ1-4	TRBV28	CASRQGGEKLFF	TGTGCCAGCCGACAGGGGGGAGAAAAACTGTTTTTT
once	TRBD1	TRBJ1-6	TRBV5-5	CASTTGTLYNSPLHF	TGTGCCTCCACGACAGGGACCCTCTATAATTCACCCCTCCACTTT
-	TRBD1	TRBJ2-3	TRBV4-2	CARDRVLTDTQYF	TGTGCCAGGGACAGGGTACTAACAGATACGCAGTATTTT
-	TRBD2	TRBJ2-2	TRBV25-1	CASSPPGRGGSGELFF	TGTGCCAGCAGTCCACCCGGCCGGGGGGGTTCCGGGGAGCTGTTTTTT
-	-	TRBJ2-7	TRBV12-3/TRBV12-4	CASSPRTEEQYF	TGTGCCAGCAGTCCCCGGACAGAAGAGCAGTACTTC
-	-	TRBJ2-6	TRBV5-4	CASSFGGNSGANVLTF	TGTGCCAGCAGCTTTGGAGGGAACTCTGGGGCCAACGTCCTGACTTTC
-	-	TRBJ1-1	TRBV10-3	CAISGGGTEAFF	TGTGCCATCAGCGGGGGGGGCACTGAAGCTTTCTTT
-	TRBD1	TRBJ1-2	TRBV12-3/TRBV12-4	CASRPGQGRGYTF	TGTGCCAGCAGACCGGGACAGGGTCGTGGCTACACCTTC
-	-	TRBJ2-1	TRBV3-1/TRBV3-2	CASSQVSTSNEQFF	TGTGCCAGCAGCCAAGTTTCCACTAGCAATGAGCAGTTCTTC
-	-	TRBJ1-3	TRBV25-1	CASSDSGGNTIYF	TGTGCCAGCAGTGATTCGGGTGGAAACACCATATATTTT
-	TRBD1	TRBJ2-7	TRBV12-3/TRBV12-4	CASSRDSAYEQYF	TGTGCCAGCAGCCGGGACAGCGCCTACGAGCAGTACTTC
-	-	TRBJ1-6	TRBV2	CASSEIPSQANSPLHF	TGTGCCAGCAGTGAAATCCCCTCGCAGGCAAATTCACCCCTCCACTTT
-	-	TRBJ1-1	TRBV4-1	CASSQGTADGTEAFF	TGCGCCAGCAGCCAAGGGACAGCCGACGGCACTGAAGCTTTCTTT
-	TRBD1	TRBJ2-3	TRBV7-2	CASSPAGTGIDTQYF	TGTGCCAGCAGCCCAGCGGGGACAGGGATAGATACGCAGTATTTT
-	TRBD1	TRBJ2-7	TRBV2	CASTEGAKWEQYF	TGTGCCAGCACCGAGGGGGCGAAGTGGGAGCAGTACTTC
few	TRBD1	TRBJ1-2	TRBV29-1	CIGQGAYGYTF	TGCATCGGACAGGGGGCCTATGGCTACACCTTC
-	-	TRBJ1-1	TRBV3-1/TRBV3-2	CASSHQTLGTEAFF	TGTGCCAGCAGCCATCAGACTCTTGGCACTGAAGCTTTCTTT
-	-	TRBJ2-5	TRBV5-4	CASSLSAYGGAETQYF	TGTGCCAGCAGCTTGTCAGCTTATGGGGGGGCGGAGACCCAGTACTTC
few	-	TRBJ1-6	TRBV29-1	CSVELEQNSPLHF	TGCAGCGTTGAATTAGAACAGAATTCACCCCTCCACTTT
-	-	TRBJ1-6	TRBV28	CASSLDRDSPLHF	TGTGCCAGCAGTTTGGATCGGGATTCACCCCTCCACTTT
once	-	TRBJ1-5	TRBV18	CASSPAWLEQPQHF	TGTGCCAGCTCACCGGCCTGGCTAGAACAGCCCCAGCATTTT
-	-	TRBJ1-6	TRBV13	CASSLMGASGSPLHF	TGTGCCAGCAGCTTAATGGGGGCTTCGGGGTCACCCCTCCACTTT
-	-	TRBJ2-5	TRBV7-8	CASSQRDTLQETQYF	TGTGCCAGCAGCCAGAGGGACACCCTACAAGAGACCCAGTACTTC
-	-	TRBJ1-1	TRBV24-1	CATSWGGGGSTEAFF	TGTGCCACCAGTTGGGGCGGGGGAGGTAGCACTGAAGCTTTCTTT